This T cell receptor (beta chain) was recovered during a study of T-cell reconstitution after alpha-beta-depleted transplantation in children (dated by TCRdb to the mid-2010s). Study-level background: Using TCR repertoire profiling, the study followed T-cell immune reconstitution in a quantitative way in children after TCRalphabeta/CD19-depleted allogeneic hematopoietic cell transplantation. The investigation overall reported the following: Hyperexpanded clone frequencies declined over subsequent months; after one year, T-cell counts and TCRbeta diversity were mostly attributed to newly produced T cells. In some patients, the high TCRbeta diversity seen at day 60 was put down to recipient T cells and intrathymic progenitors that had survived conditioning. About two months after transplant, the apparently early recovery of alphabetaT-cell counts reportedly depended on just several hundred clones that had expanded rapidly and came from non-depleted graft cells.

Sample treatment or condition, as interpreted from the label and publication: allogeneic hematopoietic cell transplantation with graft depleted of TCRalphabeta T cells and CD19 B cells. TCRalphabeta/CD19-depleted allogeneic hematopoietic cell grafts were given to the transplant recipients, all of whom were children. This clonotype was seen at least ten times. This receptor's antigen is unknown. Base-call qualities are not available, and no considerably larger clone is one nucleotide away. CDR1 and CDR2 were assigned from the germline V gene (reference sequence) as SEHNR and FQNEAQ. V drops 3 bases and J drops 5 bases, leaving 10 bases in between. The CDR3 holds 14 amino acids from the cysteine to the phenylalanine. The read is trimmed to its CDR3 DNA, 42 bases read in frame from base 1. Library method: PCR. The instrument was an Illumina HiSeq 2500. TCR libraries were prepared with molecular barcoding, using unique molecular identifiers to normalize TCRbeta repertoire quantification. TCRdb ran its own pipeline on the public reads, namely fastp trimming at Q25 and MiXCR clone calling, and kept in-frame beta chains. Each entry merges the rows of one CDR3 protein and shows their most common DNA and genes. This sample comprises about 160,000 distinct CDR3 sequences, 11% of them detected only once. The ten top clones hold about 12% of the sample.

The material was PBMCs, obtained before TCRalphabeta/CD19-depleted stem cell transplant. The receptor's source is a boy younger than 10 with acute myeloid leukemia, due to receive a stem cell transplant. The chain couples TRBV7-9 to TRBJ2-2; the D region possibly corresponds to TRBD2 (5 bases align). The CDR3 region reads CASSFSPGTGELFF. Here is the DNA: TGTGCCAGCAGCTTTTCTCCGGGGACCGGGGAGCTGTTTTTT.